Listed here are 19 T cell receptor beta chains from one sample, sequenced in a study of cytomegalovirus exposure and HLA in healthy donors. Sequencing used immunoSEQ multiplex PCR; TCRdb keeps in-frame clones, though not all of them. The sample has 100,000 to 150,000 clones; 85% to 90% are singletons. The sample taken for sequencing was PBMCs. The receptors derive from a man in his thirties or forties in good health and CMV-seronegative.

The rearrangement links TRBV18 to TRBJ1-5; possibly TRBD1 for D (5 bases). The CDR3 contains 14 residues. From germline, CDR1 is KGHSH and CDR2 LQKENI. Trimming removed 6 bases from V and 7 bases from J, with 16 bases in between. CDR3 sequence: CASSGGNRDQPQHF. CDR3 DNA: TGTGCCAGCTCCGGGGGGAACCGCGACCAGCCCCAGCATTTT.

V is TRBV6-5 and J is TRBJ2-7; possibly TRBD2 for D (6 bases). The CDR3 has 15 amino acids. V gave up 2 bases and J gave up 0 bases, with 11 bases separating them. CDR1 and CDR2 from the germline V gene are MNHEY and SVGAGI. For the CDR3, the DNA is TGTGCCAGCAGTTACGCTAGCGTTTCCTCCTACGAGCAGTACTTC. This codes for CASSYASVSSYEQYF.

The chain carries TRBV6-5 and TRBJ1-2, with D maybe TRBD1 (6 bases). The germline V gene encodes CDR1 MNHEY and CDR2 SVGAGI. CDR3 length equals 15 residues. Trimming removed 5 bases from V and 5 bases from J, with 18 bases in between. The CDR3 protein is CASSPGGLGSYGYTF. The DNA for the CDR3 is TGTGCCAGCAGTCCCGGGGGGCTGGGTTCTTATGGCTACACCTTC.

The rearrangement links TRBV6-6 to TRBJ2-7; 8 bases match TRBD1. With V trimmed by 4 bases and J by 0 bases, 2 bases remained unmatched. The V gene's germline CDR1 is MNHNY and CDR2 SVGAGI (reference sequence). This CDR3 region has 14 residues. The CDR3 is CASSSDRGSYEQYF. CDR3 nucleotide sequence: TGTGCCAGCAGTTCAGACAGGGGCTCCTACGAGCAGTACTTC.

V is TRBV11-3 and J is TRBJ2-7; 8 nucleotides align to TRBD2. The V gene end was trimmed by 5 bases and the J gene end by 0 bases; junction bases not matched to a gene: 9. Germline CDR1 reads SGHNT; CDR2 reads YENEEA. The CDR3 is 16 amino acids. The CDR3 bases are TGTGCCAGCAGCGGCCGGGGGGGCCGTTTCTCCTACGAGCAGTACTTC. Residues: CASSGRGGRFSYEQYF.

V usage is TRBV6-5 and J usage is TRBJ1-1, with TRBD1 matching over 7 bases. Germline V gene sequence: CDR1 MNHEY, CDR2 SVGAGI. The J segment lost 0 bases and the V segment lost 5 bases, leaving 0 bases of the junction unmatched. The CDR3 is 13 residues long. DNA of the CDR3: TGTGCCAGCAGTACAGGGGTGAACACTGAAGCTTTCTTT. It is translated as CASSTGVNTEAFF.

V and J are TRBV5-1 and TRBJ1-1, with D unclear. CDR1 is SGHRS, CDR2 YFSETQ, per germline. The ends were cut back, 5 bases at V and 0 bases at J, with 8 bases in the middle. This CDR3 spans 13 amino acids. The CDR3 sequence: CASRPDMNTEAFF. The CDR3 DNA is TGCGCCAGCAGGCCCGACATGAACACTGAAGCTTTCTTT.

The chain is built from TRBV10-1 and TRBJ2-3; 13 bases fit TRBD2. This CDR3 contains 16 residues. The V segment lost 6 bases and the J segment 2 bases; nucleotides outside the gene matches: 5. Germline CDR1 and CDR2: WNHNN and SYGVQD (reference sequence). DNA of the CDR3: TGCGCCAGCAGACCGGGACTAGCGGGGTCCACAGATACGCAGTATTTT. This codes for CASRPGLAGSTDTQYF.

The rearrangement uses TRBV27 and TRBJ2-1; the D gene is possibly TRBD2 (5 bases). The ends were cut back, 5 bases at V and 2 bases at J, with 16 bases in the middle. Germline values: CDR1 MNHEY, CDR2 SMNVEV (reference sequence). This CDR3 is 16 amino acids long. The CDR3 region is CASSHEGAVPYNEQFF. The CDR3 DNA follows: TGTGCCAGCAGTCACGAGGGAGCAGTTCCCTACAATGAGCAGTTCTTC.

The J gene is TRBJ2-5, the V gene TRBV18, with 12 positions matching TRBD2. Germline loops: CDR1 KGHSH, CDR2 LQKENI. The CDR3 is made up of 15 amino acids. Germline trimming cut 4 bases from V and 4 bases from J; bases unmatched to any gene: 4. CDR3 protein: CASSRLAGVGETQYF. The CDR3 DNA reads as TGTGCCAGCTCACGACTAGCGGGAGTGGGAGAGACCCAGTACTTC.

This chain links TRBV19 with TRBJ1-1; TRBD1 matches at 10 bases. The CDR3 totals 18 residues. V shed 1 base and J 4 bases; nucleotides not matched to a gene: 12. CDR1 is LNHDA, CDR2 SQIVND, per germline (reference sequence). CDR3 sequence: CASSIGLSGTGEVTEAFF. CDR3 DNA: TGTGCCAGTAGTATAGGGTTATCCGGGACAGGGGAGGTCACTGAAGCTTTCTTT.

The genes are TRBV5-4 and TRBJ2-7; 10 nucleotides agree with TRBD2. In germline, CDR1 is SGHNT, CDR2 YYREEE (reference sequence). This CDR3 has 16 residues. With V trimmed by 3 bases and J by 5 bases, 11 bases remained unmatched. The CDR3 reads CASSSSPAGGPHEQYF. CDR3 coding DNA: TGTGCCAGCAGCTCATCCCCAGCGGGAGGGCCCCACGAGCAGTACTTC.

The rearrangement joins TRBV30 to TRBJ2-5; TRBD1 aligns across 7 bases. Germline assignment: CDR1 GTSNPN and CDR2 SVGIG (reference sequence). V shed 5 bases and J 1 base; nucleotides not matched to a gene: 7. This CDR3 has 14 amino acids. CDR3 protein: CAWSTGTVQETQYF. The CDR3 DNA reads TGTGCCTGGTCGACAGGGACGGTCCAAGAGACCCAGTACTTC.

For the CDR3, the DNA is TGTGCCATCAGGACGACAGGGTCGCCTCCGAATGAAAAACTGTTTTTT. Translating it yields CAIRTTGSPPNEKLFF. This rearrangement joins TRBV2 to TRBJ1-4; 7 bases map to TRBD1. The junction had 16 bases not matched to a gene; V was cut back by 10 bases and J by 5 bases. CDR3 length equals 16 residues. Looked up from germline, CDR1 is SNHLY and CDR2 is FYNNEI.

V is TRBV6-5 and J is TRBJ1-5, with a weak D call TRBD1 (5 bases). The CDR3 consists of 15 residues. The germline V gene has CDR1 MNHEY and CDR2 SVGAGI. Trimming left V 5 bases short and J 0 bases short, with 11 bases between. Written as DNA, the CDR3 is TGTGCCAGCAGTACTGGGACTTCTAGCAATCAGCCCCAGCATTTT. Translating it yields CASSTGTSSNQPQHF.

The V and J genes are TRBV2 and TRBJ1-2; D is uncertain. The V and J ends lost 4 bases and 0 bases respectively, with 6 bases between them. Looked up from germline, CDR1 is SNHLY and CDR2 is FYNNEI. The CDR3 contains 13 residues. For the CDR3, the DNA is TGTGCCAGCAGTGTCCAGTCTAACTATGGCTACACCTTC. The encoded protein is CASSVQSNYGYTF.

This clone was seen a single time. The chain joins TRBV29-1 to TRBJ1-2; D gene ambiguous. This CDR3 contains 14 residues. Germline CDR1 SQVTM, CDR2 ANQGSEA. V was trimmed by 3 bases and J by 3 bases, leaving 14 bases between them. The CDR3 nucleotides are TGCAGCGTTGACCAGTATGTTCAGTACTATGGCTACACCTTC. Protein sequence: CSVDQYVQYYGYTF.

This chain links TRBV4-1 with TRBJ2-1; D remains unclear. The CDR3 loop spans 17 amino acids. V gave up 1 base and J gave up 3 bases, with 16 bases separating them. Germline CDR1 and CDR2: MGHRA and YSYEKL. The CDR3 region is CASSQAASLLVYNEQFF. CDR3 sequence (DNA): TGCGCCAGCAGCCAAGCCGCCTCTTTACTCGTCTACAATGAGCAGTTCTTC.

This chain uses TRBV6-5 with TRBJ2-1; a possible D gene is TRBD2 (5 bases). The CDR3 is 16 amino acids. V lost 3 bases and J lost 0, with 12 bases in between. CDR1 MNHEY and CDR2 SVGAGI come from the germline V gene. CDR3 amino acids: CASSYYSARSYNEQFF. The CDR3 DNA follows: TGTGCCAGCAGTTATTATAGCGCTCGCTCCTACAATGAGCAGTTCTTC.